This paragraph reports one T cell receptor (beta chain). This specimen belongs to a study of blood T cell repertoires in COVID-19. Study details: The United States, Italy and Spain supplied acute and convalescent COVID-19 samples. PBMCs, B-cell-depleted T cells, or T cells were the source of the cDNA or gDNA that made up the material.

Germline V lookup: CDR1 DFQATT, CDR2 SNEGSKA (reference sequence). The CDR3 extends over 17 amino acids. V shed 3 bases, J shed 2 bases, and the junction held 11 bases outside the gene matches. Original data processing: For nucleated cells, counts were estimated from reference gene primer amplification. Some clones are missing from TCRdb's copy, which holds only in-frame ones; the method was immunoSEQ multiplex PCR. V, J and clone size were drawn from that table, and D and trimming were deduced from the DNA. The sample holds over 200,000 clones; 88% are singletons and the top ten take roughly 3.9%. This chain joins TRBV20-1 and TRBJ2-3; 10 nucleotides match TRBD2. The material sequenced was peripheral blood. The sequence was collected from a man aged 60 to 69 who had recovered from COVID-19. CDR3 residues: CSASVQRGGRLTDTQYF. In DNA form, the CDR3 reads TGCAGTGCTAGTGTCCAGCGGGGGGGCCGGCTCACAGATACGCAGTATTTT.